A selection of T cell receptor beta chains follows, all from one sample in a study of shared clonotypes between healthy human individuals. Only in-frame clones appear in the TCRdb table, and some are missing; sequencing was by immunoSEQ multiplex PCR. This table has under 650,000 clones, 90% to 96% appearing once. Sequenced input: naive CD4+ T cells sorted from blood. Receptors originate from a woman younger than 45 in good health. Each CDR3 is given with its conserved first and last residue. A D gene is named only where the DNA matches it firmly. The size entry is marked missing in some rows and otherwise reads once, few, many or a size class.

clone size,D gene,J gene,V gene,CDR3 protein,CDR3 DNA
-,-,TRBJ2-3,TRBV19,CASSIAGPHTQYF,TGTGCCAGTAGTATAGCGGGCCCGCATACGCAGTATTTT
-,TRBD2,TRBJ2-7,TRBV28,CASSYPHFKTSGTGGPYEQYF,TGTGCCAGCAGTTACCCGCATTTTAAGACTAGCGGGACGGGTGGGCCCTACGAGCAGTACTTC
-,-,TRBJ2-7,TRBV30,CAWSRGQTYYEQYF,TGTGCCTGGAGTAGAGGGCAGACCTACTACGAGCAGTACTTC
once,-,TRBJ2-1,TRBV28,CASHRPGTSSYNEQFF,TGTGCCAGCCACCGCCCGGGGACAAGCTCCTACAATGAGCAGTTCTTC
-,-,TRBJ2-7,TRBV9,CASSDRDGHYEQYF,TGTGCCAGCAGCGACCGGGACGGCCACTACGAGCAGTACTTC
few,-,TRBJ1-5,TRBV4-1,CASRITGSLSQPQHF,TGCGCCAGCAGGATTACAGGGAGCCTAAGTCAGCCCCAGCATTTT
-,TRBD1,TRBJ2-7,TRBV4-2,CASSPNKPFRGPQDWSSYEQYF,TGTGCCAGCAGCCCCAATAAACCCTTCAGGGGGCCGCAGGACTGGAGCTCCTACGAGCAGTACTTC
-,TRBD1,TRBJ2-5,TRBV18,CASSPGRGRTETQYF,TGTGCCAGCTCACCAGGAAGGGGGCGGACGGAGACCCAGTACTTC
-,-,TRBJ1-3,TRBV9,CASSVDAGLNTIYF,TGTGCCAGCAGCGTTGATGCAGGGTTAAACACCATATATTTT
-,TRBD2,TRBJ2-7,TRBV29-1,CSVRTSGSSYEQYF,TGCAGCGTGAGGACTAGCGGGAGTTCCTACGAGCAGTACTTC
-,-,TRBJ2-3,TRBV12-1,CASSTMTPSTDTQYF,TGTGCCAGCAGCACCATGACACCTAGCACAGATACGCAGTATTTT
few,-,TRBJ1-5,TRBV10-2,CASSEGGVRQPQHF,TGCGCCAGCAGTGAGGGGGGGGTAAGGCAGCCCCAGCATTTT
-,TRBD2,TRBJ2-3,TRBV18,CASSEGLANTDTQYF,TGTGCCAGCTCAGAAGGACTAGCGAACACAGATACGCAGTATTTT
-,-,TRBJ1-1,TRBV18,CASSATEAGNTEAFF,TGTGCCAGCTCGGCAACTGAAGCAGGGAACACTGAAGCTTTCTTT
-,TRBD2,TRBJ2-5,TRBV19,CASGKGTSQETQYF,TGTGCCAGTGGAAAGGGGACTAGCCAAGAGACCCAGTACTTC
-,-,TRBJ2-1,TRBV28,CASSLQPGNEQFF,TGTGCCAGCAGTTTACAGCCTGGAAATGAGCAGTTCTTC